The 27 T cell receptor beta chains below all came from one sample that was sequenced in a study of shared clonotypes between healthy human individuals. The method was immunoSEQ multiplex PCR; TCRdb's version includes in-frame clones alone and lacks a portion of them. The table shows about 320,000 clones, with around 87% occurring only once. The sample taken for sequencing was memory CD8+ T cells sorted from blood. Subset: CD45RO+ cells pooled with CCR7-negative TemRA cells. The source is a man between 18 and 35 years old in good health.

The chain employs TRBV9 and TRBJ2-2; D is perhaps TRBD2 (6 bases). CDR1 is SGDLS and CDR2 is YYNGEE in the germline V gene. V was trimmed by 0 bases and J by 4 bases, leaving 19 bases between them. There are 18 residues in the CDR3. The DNA of the CDR3 is TGTGCCAGCAGCGTAGAAGGTTCGGCGGGGCCGGGCACCGGGGAGCTGTTTTTT. It yields the protein CASSVEGSAGPGTGELFF.

This clone was observed a handful of times. The chain links TRBV9 to TRBJ1-1; 7 nucleotides align to TRBD1. CDR1 is SGDLS, CDR2 YYNGEE, per germline. CDR3 length: 15 residues. V lost 3 bases, J lost 3 bases, and 8 bases stayed unmatched. CDR3 in DNA: TGTGCCAGCAGCGCCCAGGGGACAGCCGACACTGAAGCTTTCTTT. This codes for CASSAQGTADTEAFF.

This rearrangement joins TRBV5-1 to TRBJ2-4; possibly TRBD1 for D (5 bases). The CDR3 has 13 residues. Germline CDR1 is SGHRS and CDR2 is YFSETQ. V was shortened by 5 bases and J by 7 bases, with 13 bases between the two germline ends. The CDR3 sequence: CASRGPWVNIQYF. The CDR3 DNA follows: TGCGCCAGCAGGGGGCCTTGGGTGAACATTCAGTACTTC.

The V and J genes are TRBV6-5 and TRBJ2-7; D gene uncertain. This CDR3 region has 13 residues. Germline V gene data show CDR1 as MNHEY and CDR2 as SVGAGI. The ends were cut back, 6 bases at V and 4 bases at J, with 13 bases in the middle. CDR3 sequence: CASSRMARYEQYF. DNA for the CDR3: TGTGCCAGCAGCCGAATGGCCCGGTACGAGCAGTACTTC.

The chain's CDR3 is CASRVDRVENSPLHF. CDR3 DNA sequence: TGTGCCAGCAGGGTGGACAGGGTGGAGAATTCACCCCTCCACTTT. The gene calls are TRBV28 and TRBJ1-6, with TRBD1 matching over 8 bases. The J segment lost 7 bases and the V segment lost 6 bases, leaving 8 bases of the junction unmatched. The germline gives CDR1 MDHEN, CDR2 SYDVKM. The CDR3 consists of 15 residues.

The rearrangement uses TRBV2 and TRBJ2-1; 11 bases match TRBD2. This CDR3 spans 14 amino acids. V was clipped by 10 bases and J by 4 bases; unmatched bases: 6. In germline, CDR1 is SNHLY, CDR2 FYNNEI. The CDR3 is CATQLAGVYNEQFF. CDR3 nucleotides: TGTGCCACTCAACTAGCGGGAGTATACAATGAGCAGTTCTTC.

There are many counts of this clone. The chain combines TRBV7-9 with TRBJ1-5; the D is unclear. The CDR3 spans 14 residues. Deletions cut 0 bases from V and 9 bases from J, with 12 bases between. CDR1 and CDR2 from the germline V gene are SEHNR and FQNEAQ (reference sequence). DNA for the CDR3: TGTGCCAGCAGCTTAGCGGAGAGGCCTTGGCCCCAGCATTTT. This translates into CASSLAERPWPQHF.

The rearrangement links TRBV10-1 to TRBJ2-7; D is uncertain. Germline CDR1 reads WNHNN; CDR2 reads SYGVQD (reference sequence). The CDR3 runs 14 residues. The V and J ends lost 0 bases and 1 base respectively, with 7 bases between them. Here the CDR3 reads CASSESIKSYEQYF. The CDR3 nucleotides read TGCGCCAGCAGTGAGTCGATTAAATCCTACGAGCAGTACTTC.

V is TRBV7-8 and J is TRBJ1-1; 7 bases are a match to TRBD1. The CDR3 totals 15 residues. The V and J ends lost 2 bases and 1 base, in that order; junction bases with no gene match: 4. Germline assignment: CDR1 SGHVS and CDR2 FQNEAQ. The CDR3 protein is CASSLMTGPNTEAFF. In DNA, the CDR3 is TGTGCCAGCAGCTTAATGACAGGGCCGAACACTGAAGCTTTCTTT.

V is TRBV5-1 and J is TRBJ2-3, with D possibly matching TRBD2 (6 bases). The CDR3 sequence is 16 residues long. Trimming took off 0 bases at V and 4 bases at J, with 15 bases between the two ends. Germline V CDR1 and CDR2: SGHRS, YFSETQ. The CDR3 sequence: CASSLVGGVGSDTQYF. In nucleotides, the CDR3 is TGCGCCAGCAGCTTGGTCGGGGGAGTGGGGTCAGATACGCAGTATTTT.

This chain connects TRBV29-1 to TRBJ2-7; perhaps D is TRBD1 or TRBD2 (5 bases each). The CDR3 runs 14 residues. The germline V and J ends were trimmed by 3 bases and 2 bases, with 14 bases remaining between them. In germline, CDR1 is SQVTM, CDR2 ANQGSEA. Written as DNA, the CDR3 is TGCAGCGTTGACCCCCGGGACGTAGCCTACGAGCAGTACTTC. Its protein is CSVDPRDVAYEQYF.

V gene TRBV4-1 combines with J gene TRBJ1-2; maybe TRBD1 (6 bases). Germline V gene lookup returns CDR1 MGHRA and CDR2 YSYEKL. V lost 4 bases, J lost 4 bases, and 10 bases lay in between. The CDR3 is 13 residues long. CDR3 sequence (DNA): TGCGCCAGCAGCCCACAGGGAGGCTATGGCTACACCTTC. It translates to CASSPQGGYGYTF.

The rearrangement joins TRBV6-1 to TRBJ1-3; TRBD1 matches 7 bases. The V gene end was trimmed by 3 bases and the J gene end by 2 bases; junction bases not matched to a gene: 7. Looked up from germline, CDR1 is MNHNS and CDR2 is SASEGT. The length of the CDR3 is 16 residues. Here the CDR3 reads CASSEIPDRAGNTIYF. The DNA of the CDR3 is TGTGCCAGCAGTGAGATCCCCGACAGGGCTGGAAACACCATATATTTT.

Worth noting for this clone: Other nucleotide sequences in the sample specify the same CDR3. CDR3: CASSQTQGYEQYF. CDR3 in DNA: TGCGCCAGCAGCCAAACCCAGGGATACGAGCAGTACTTC. The gene calls are TRBV4-1 and TRBJ2-7, with D perhaps TRBD1 (5 bases). The CDR3 is 13 residues long. The V gene lost 2 bases and the J gene lost 4 bases, with 9 bases spanning the gap. Germline V CDR1 and CDR2: MGHRA, YSYEKL.

The V and J genes are TRBV6-1 and TRBJ2-3; D remains ambiguous. CDR1 is MNHNS and CDR2 is SASEGT in the germline V gene. The CDR3 has 18 residues. Trimming took 2 bases from V and 0 from J, leaving 18 bases between them. Written as DNA, the CDR3 is TGTGCCAGCAGTGAATTTGTCCCCGGAACGGCTAGCACAGATACGCAGTATTTT. It is translated as CASSEFVPGTASTDTQYF.

The chain employs TRBV5-1 and TRBJ2-5; weak D call: TRBD1 (5 bases). This CDR3 spans 14 amino acids. Germline CDR1 and CDR2: SGHRS and YFSETQ. Trimming cost V 3 bases and J 5 bases, with 14 bases left between them. The CDR3 region has the DNA TGCGCCAGCAGCTCTATGGGGCAAGTGGAGACCCAGTACTTC. Translation: CASSSMGQVETQYF.

The chain is built from TRBV10-3 and TRBJ2-7; TRBD1 might be the D (5 bases). Germline CDR1 is ENHRY and CDR2 is SYGVKD. CDR3 length equals 11 residues. V lost 10 bases and J lost 6, with 13 bases in between. The CDR3 is CASRAGFEQYF. In DNA form, the CDR3 reads TGTGCCAGCAGGGCCGGGTTCGAGCAGTACTTC.

The chain has TRBV7-2 and TRBJ2-1; D remains ambiguous. The CDR3 consists of 13 residues. Germline V gene sequence: CDR1 SGHTA, CDR2 FQGNSA. The V gene lost 7 bases and the J gene lost 8 bases, with 15 bases spanning the gap. In nucleotides, the CDR3 is TGTGCCAGCAACTCAGGAGAGGATGATGAGCAGTTCTTC. Amino acid sequence: CASNSGEDDEQFF.

With regard to this clone: The junction departs from germline at one end; a sequencing error may be responsible. The rearrangement links TRBV18 to TRBJ2-7; D not certain. The CDR3 is made up of 13 amino acids. Germline assignment: CDR1 KGHSH and CDR2 LQKENI. CDR3 nucleotides: TGTGCCAGTATAGGAAACAGATCCTCCGAGCAGTACTTC. The encoded protein is CASIGNRSSEQYF. The variable domain in full, completed from reference TRBV18 and TRBJ2-7, reads NAGVMQNPRHLVRRRGQEARLRCSPMKGHSHVYWYRQLPEEGLKFMVYLQKENIIDESGMPKERFSAEFPKEGPSILRIQQVVRGDSAAYFCASIGNRSSEQYFGPGTRLTVT.

The chain has TRBV2 and TRBJ1-4; no clear D gene. V lost 3 bases and J 0 bases, leaving 11 bases between the germline ends. The CDR3 loop spans 16 amino acids. Germline values: CDR1 SNHLY, CDR2 FYNNEI. In DNA, the CDR3 is TGTGCCAGCAGTGATATCGGGGTTGCAACTAATGAAAAACTGTTTTTT. As protein: CASSDIGVATNEKLFF.

The chain is built from TRBV4-1 and TRBJ2-2; 9 bases align to TRBD1. The germline gives CDR1 MGHRA, CDR2 YSYEKL. J gave up 7 bases and V 1 base, and 10 bases lay outside the gene matches. The CDR3 has 17 residues. The CDR3 DNA reads TGCGCCAGCAGCCAAGGAGGGACAGGGTATTTAGGCGGGGAGCTGTTTTTT. Translating it yields CASSQGGTGYLGGELFF.

The rearrangement links TRBV9 to TRBJ2-3, with TRBD1 matching over 7 bases. The CDR3 runs to 14 residues. The V segment lost 3 bases and the J segment 4 bases; nucleotides outside the gene matches: 5. Germline V lookup: CDR1 SGDLS, CDR2 YYNGEE. CDR3 in amino acids: CASSAIQGSDTQYF. DNA of the CDR3: TGTGCCAGCAGCGCCATACAGGGGTCAGATACGCAGTATTTT.

The V gene is TRBV5-1, the J gene TRBJ2-7, with D possibly matching TRBD1 (5 bases). Trimming took 4 bases from V and 3 from J, leaving 23 bases between them. From germline, CDR1 is SGHRS and CDR2 YFSETQ. The length of the CDR3 is 17 residues. CDR3 coding DNA: TGCGCCAGCAGCCCTGGACACCTTCTCTTTATATTCTACGAGCAGTACTTC. Amino acids: CASSPGHLLFIFYEQYF.

The chain couples TRBV5-6 to TRBJ2-1; D possibly corresponds to TRBD2 (5 bases). V was clipped by 6 bases and J by 5 bases, with 18 bases between them. The CDR3 is made up of 15 amino acids. Germline assignment: CDR1 SGHDT and CDR2 YYEEEE. The CDR3 sequence: CASKDGGFGNNEQFF. The CDR3 DNA is TGTGCCAGCAAGGACGGAGGTTTCGGGAACAATGAGCAGTTCTTC.

The V gene is TRBV7-9, the J gene TRBJ2-3; 11 nucleotides match TRBD2. V lost 5 bases to trimming and J lost 2 bases; unmatched junction nucleotides: 6. The CDR3 has 16 amino acids. The germline gives CDR1 SEHNR, CDR2 FQNEAQ (reference sequence). This chain's CDR3 is CASSVMTSGDTDTQYF. The CDR3 DNA sequence: TGTGCCAGCAGCGTAATGACTAGCGGGGACACAGATACGCAGTATTTT.

A few counts support this clone. The gene calls are TRBV6-1 and TRBJ1-5, with TRBD1 identical over 9 bases. The CDR3 has 15 amino acids. V shed 1 base, J shed 2 bases, and the junction held 0 bases outside the gene matches. CDR1 MNHNS and CDR2 SASEGT come from the germline V gene. The DNA for the CDR3 is TGTGCCAGCAGTGAAGGGACAGGGGGCAATCAGCCCCAGCATTTT. As protein: CASSEGTGGNQPQHF.

The chain combines TRBV2 with TRBJ2-7; D possibly matches TRBD1 or TRBD2 (5 bases each). The CDR3 is made up of 14 amino acids. CDR1 is SNHLY, CDR2 FYNNEI, per germline. With 5 bases removed from V and 0 bases from J, the gap between germline ends came to 11 bases. CDR3 residues: CASSLAGSSYEQYF. The CDR3 DNA is TGTGCCAGCAGTTTGGCAGGGAGCTCCTACGAGCAGTACTTC.